Listed below are T cell receptor beta chains from one sample, sequenced in a study of blood T cell repertoires in COVID-19. Libraries were prepared by immunoSEQ multiplex PCR; TCRdb keeps only in-frame clonotypes and omits some of them. The sample contains some 300,000 clones, approximately 89% of which appear only once. Material: PBMCs or T cells enriched from blood (not recorded which). These receptors originate from a woman in her 40s who had recovered from COVID-19. The CDR3 runs from the conserved cysteine through the conserved F or W. The order of the fields is clone size, D gene, V gene, J gene, CDR3 DNA, CDR3 protein. D genes are given only for firm matches. For some rows the clone size is stated as once, few or many, or as a class when expanded; others skip it.

clone size: NA
D gene: NA
V gene: TRBV3-1/TRBV3-2
J gene: TRBJ2-7
CDR3 DNA: TGTGCCAGCAGCCAAGGCCCCACTACCTTGGAGCAGTACTTC
CDR3 protein: CASSQGPTTLEQYF

clone size: NA
D gene: NA
V gene: TRBV7-6
J gene: TRBJ2-7
CDR3 DNA: TGTGCCAGCAGCTTAGCTTGGAGCTCCGAGCAGTACTTC
CDR3 protein: CASSLAWSSEQYF

clone size: NA
D gene: TRBD2
V gene: TRBV28
J gene: TRBJ2-5
CDR3 DNA: TGTGCCAGCAGTTTGGCCCGAGGCGGGGGACGCTCAGGGGAGACCCAGTACTTC
CDR3 protein: CASSLARGGGRSGETQYF

clone size: NA
D gene: TRBD2
V gene: TRBV7-2
J gene: TRBJ2-5
CDR3 DNA: TGTGCCAGCAGCCAAAATAGCGGGGGGCTTCAAGAGACCCAGTACTTC
CDR3 protein: CASSQNSGGLQETQYF

clone size: NA
D gene: TRBD2
V gene: TRBV30
J gene: TRBJ2-7
CDR3 DNA: TGTGCCTGGAGAAACCCGGGACTAGCGGGGAGCTCCTACGAGCAGTACTTC
CDR3 protein: CAWRNPGLAGSSYEQYF

clone size: few
D gene: NA
V gene: TRBV19
J gene: TRBJ1-1
CDR3 DNA: TGTGCCAGTAGTATAGATCTCGGCGGGGTTGGAGCTGAAGCTTTCTTT
CDR3 protein: CASSIDLGGVGAEAFF

clone size: NA
D gene: NA
V gene: TRBV5-1
J gene: TRBJ2-7
CDR3 DNA: TGCGCCAGCAGCTTGGGTGGGACTCCTTACGAGCAGTACTTC
CDR3 protein: CASSLGGTPYEQYF

clone size: once
D gene: NA
V gene: TRBV19
J gene: TRBJ2-2
CDR3 DNA: TGTGCCAGTAGTATCAGGGGCGGGGAGCTGTTTTTT
CDR3 protein: CASSIRGGELFF

clone size: once
D gene: NA
V gene: TRBV28
J gene: TRBJ1-2
CDR3 DNA: TGTGCCAGCAGTTTACAGCGAGACCTCTATGGCTACACCTTC
CDR3 protein: CASSLQRDLYGYTF

clone size: NA
D gene: NA
V gene: TRBV9
J gene: TRBJ2-3
CDR3 DNA: TGTGCCAGCAGCGTAGTTTACGGGAGTGGAGATACGCAGTATTTT
CDR3 protein: CASSVVYGSGDTQYF

clone size: NA
D gene: TRBD1
V gene: TRBV5-6
J gene: TRBJ2-3
CDR3 DNA: TGTGCCAGCAGCTTGCGTCTGACAGGGACCACAGATACGCAGTATTTT
CDR3 protein: CASSLRLTGTTDTQYF

clone size: NA
D gene: NA
V gene: TRBV3-1/TRBV3-2
J gene: TRBJ2-7
CDR3 DNA: TGTGCCAGCAGCCGTAGCGGCTACGAGCAGTACTTC
CDR3 protein: CASSRSGYEQYF

clone size: NA
D gene: NA
V gene: TRBV29-1
J gene: TRBJ1-4
CDR3 DNA: TGCAGCGTTGGTGGAGGTTTTGGTGAAAAACTGTTTTTT
CDR3 protein: CSVGGGFGEKLFF

clone size: NA
D gene: NA
V gene: TRBV21-1
J gene: TRBJ1-4
CDR3 DNA: TGTGCCAGCAGCCCCCTCTATGAAAAACTGTTTTTT
CDR3 protein: CASSPLYEKLFF

clone size: once
D gene: TRBD1
V gene: TRBV18
J gene: TRBJ2-7
CDR3 DNA: TGTGCCAGCTCACCACGTATACAGGGGCTCAGCTCCTACGAGCAGTACTTC
CDR3 protein: CASSPRIQGLSSYEQYF

clone size: NA
D gene: TRBD2
V gene: TRBV19
J gene: TRBJ2-7
CDR3 DNA: TGTGCCAGTAGTAAAGCGGGAGCCTACGAGCAGTACTTC
CDR3 protein: CASSKAGAYEQYF

clone size: NA
D gene: TRBD2
V gene: TRBV30
J gene: TRBJ2-7
CDR3 DNA: TGTGCCTGGAACAGCGGGGAGTCCTACGAGCAGTACTTC
CDR3 protein: CAWNSGESYEQYF

clone size: once
D gene: NA
V gene: TRBV5-4
J gene: TRBJ2-1
CDR3 DNA: TGTGCCAGCAGCTCTAAACAAACTAGCTGGAATGAGCAGTTCTTC
CDR3 protein: CASSSKQTSWNEQFF

clone size: NA
D gene: TRBD1
V gene: TRBV24-1
J gene: TRBJ2-1
CDR3 DNA: TGTGCCACCAGTGATTCAGGGGGCCGATACAATGAGCAGTTCTTC
CDR3 protein: CATSDSGGRYNEQFF

clone size: NA
D gene: TRBD1
V gene: TRBV4-3
J gene: TRBJ1-4
CDR3 DNA: TGCGCCAGCAGCCAAGCCCTCAGGGGGGCCACTAATGAAAAACTGTTTTTT
CDR3 protein: CASSQALRGATNEKLFF

clone size: NA
D gene: NA
V gene: TRBV7-9
J gene: TRBJ2-1
CDR3 DNA: TGTGCCAGCAGCTCCTTCCTCAATGAGCAGTTCTTC
CDR3 protein: CASSSFLNEQFF

clone size: NA
D gene: NA
V gene: TRBV28
J gene: TRBJ1-2
CDR3 DNA: TGTGCCAGCACCCCAGGAGGCTATGGCTACACCTTC
CDR3 protein: CASTPGGYGYTF

clone size: NA
D gene: NA
V gene: TRBV2
J gene: TRBJ2-1
CDR3 DNA: TGTGCCAGCAGTGATATTACTTTAGAGCAGTTCTTC
CDR3 protein: CASSDITLEQFF

clone size: NA
D gene: TRBD2
V gene: TRBV13
J gene: TRBJ2-1
CDR3 DNA: TGTGCCAGCACCTTAGAAGGGAGGGCCATATCCTACAATGAGCAGTTCTTC
CDR3 protein: CASTLEGRAISYNEQFF

clone size: NA
D gene: TRBD1
V gene: TRBV5-1
J gene: TRBJ1-4
CDR3 DNA: TGCGCCAGCAGCGCCGGGACAGTTAATGAAAAACTGTTTTTT
CDR3 protein: CASSAGTVNEKLFF

clone size: NA
D gene: TRBD2
V gene: TRBV11-3
J gene: TRBJ2-1
CDR3 DNA: TGTGCCAGCAGCTACTCTAGCGGGACCTACAATGAGCAGTTCTTC
CDR3 protein: CASSYSSGTYNEQFF

clone size: NA
D gene: TRBD1
V gene: TRBV7-7
J gene: TRBJ2-1
CDR3 DNA: TGTGCTAGCAGCTTAGGGGGCGTGGGGTACAATGAGCAGTTCTTC
CDR3 protein: CASSLGGVGYNEQFF

clone size: once
D gene: TRBD2
V gene: TRBV7-3
J gene: TRBJ2-1
CDR3 DNA: TGTGCCAGCAGCTTACGGGGGACTAGTGGGAATGAGCAGTTCTTC
CDR3 protein: CASSLRGTSGNEQFF

clone size: NA
D gene: NA
V gene: TRBV5-6
J gene: TRBJ1-6
CDR3 DNA: TGTGCCAGCAACCTCGGACAGCTTTATAATTCACCCCTCCACTTT
CDR3 protein: CASNLGQLYNSPLHF

clone size: once
D gene: TRBD2
V gene: TRBV7-8
J gene: TRBJ2-1
CDR3 DNA: TGTGCCAGCAGCCCCGGACTAGCGGGAGTGGCCGGTGAGCAGTTCTTC
CDR3 protein: CASSPGLAGVAGEQFF

clone size: NA
D gene: TRBD1
V gene: TRBV4-3
J gene: TRBJ2-3
CDR3 DNA: TGCGCCAGCAGCCGGGACAGCTCTAGCACAGATACGCAGTATTTT
CDR3 protein: CASSRDSSSTDTQYF

clone size: NA
D gene: NA
V gene: TRBV15
J gene: TRBJ2-1
CDR3 DNA: TGTGCCACCAGCAGTGGGCCCGGGGGTAATGAGCAGTTCTTC
CDR3 protein: CATSSGPGGNEQFF

clone size: NA
D gene: TRBD1
V gene: TRBV28
J gene: TRBJ1-1
CDR3 DNA: TGTGCCAGCAGTCCTACAGGGGAGGTGTGGTGGGAAGCTTTCTTT
CDR3 protein: CASSPTGEVWWEAFF

clone size: once
D gene: NA
V gene: TRBV27
J gene: TRBJ1-4
CDR3 DNA: TGTGCCAGCAGTTTATGGGGGCAGGCTAATGAAAAACTGTTTTTT
CDR3 protein: CASSLWGQANEKLFF

clone size: NA
D gene: TRBD2
V gene: TRBV7-9
J gene: TRBJ2-5
CDR3 DNA: TGTGCCAGCAGCCCTGGGACTAGCGCTCAAGAGACCCAGTACTTC
CDR3 protein: CASSPGTSAQETQYF

clone size: NA
D gene: TRBD1
V gene: TRBV2
J gene: TRBJ1-6
CDR3 DNA: TGTGCCAGCAGTGGTCACAACATTGTGGGGACAGGGACAGTGTATTCACCCCTCCACTTT
CDR3 protein: CASSGHNIVGTGTVYSPLHF

clone size: NA
D gene: TRBD2
V gene: TRBV4-3
J gene: TRBJ2-2
CDR3 DNA: TGCGCCAGCAGCCAGCGTCATGGTAGCGGGGGCGTCAACACCGGGGAGCTGTTTTTT
CDR3 protein: CASSQRHGSGGVNTGELFF

clone size: NA
D gene: NA
V gene: TRBV9
J gene: TRBJ2-5
CDR3 DNA: TGTGCCAGCAGCGTAGGAGTTAGCGGTAAAGAGACCCAGTACTTC
CDR3 protein: CASSVGVSGKETQYF

clone size: NA
D gene: NA
V gene: TRBV3-1/TRBV3-2
J gene: TRBJ2-4
CDR3 DNA: TGTGCCAGCAGCCAAGGTCCAGGGGCGCCCGGCTTC
CDR3 protein: CASSQGPGAPGF

clone size: NA
D gene: NA
V gene: TRBV30
J gene: TRBJ2-7
CDR3 DNA: TGTGCCTGGGCACAGAACTCCTACGAGCAGTACTTC
CDR3 protein: CAWAQNSYEQYF

clone size: NA
D gene: TRBD1
V gene: TRBV6-6
J gene: TRBJ1-4
CDR3 DNA: TGTGCCAGCAGTTACTCACGGACAGGGGGCGATGAAAAACTGTTTTTT
CDR3 protein: CASSYSRTGGDEKLFF

clone size: NA
D gene: NA
V gene: TRBV3-1/TRBV3-2
J gene: TRBJ2-3
CDR3 DNA: TGTGCCAGCAGCCAAGGACTCAGCACAGATACGCAGTATTTT
CDR3 protein: CASSQGLSTDTQYF

clone size: NA
D gene: TRBD2
V gene: TRBV9
J gene: TRBJ2-1
CDR3 DNA: TGTGCCAGCAGCCCCTATAGCGGGAGGTCGGGCAATGAGCAGTTCTTC
CDR3 protein: CASSPYSGRSGNEQFF

clone size: NA
D gene: NA
V gene: TRBV4-1
J gene: TRBJ2-7
CDR3 DNA: TGCGCCAGCAGCCAAGAGAGCGGTTACGAGCAGTACTTC
CDR3 protein: CASSQESGYEQYF

clone size: NA
D gene: TRBD1
V gene: TRBV24-1
J gene: TRBJ1-5
CDR3 DNA: TGTGCCACCAGTGAAGGGGGCAGACAGCCCCAGCATTTT
CDR3 protein: CATSEGGRQPQHF

clone size: NA
D gene: NA
V gene: TRBV11-1
J gene: TRBJ1-2
CDR3 DNA: TGTGCCAGCAGCCGGGGTGCGTATGGCTACACCTTC
CDR3 protein: CASSRGAYGYTF